A selection of T cell receptor beta chains follows, all from one sample in a study of blood T cell repertoires in COVID-19. The protocol was immunoSEQ multiplex PCR, while the TCRdb copy is restricted to in-frame clones and leaves out a portion. The sample includes hundreds of thousands of clones, roughly 85% of them seen just once. Sequenced: peripheral blood. These receptors were taken from a woman between 18 and 29 years old with acute or convalescent COVID-19. The CDR3 runs from the conserved cysteine through the conserved F or W. Each record gives: D gene, J gene, V gene, clone size, CDR3 DNA, CDR3 protein. D genes are given only for firm matches. Not all rows give a size; the values are once, few, many and, for expanded clones, a class.

- TRBJ2-2 TRBV4-1 - TGCGCCAGCAGCCGCTCCACCCAGGGGGGTACCGGGGAGCTGTTTTTT CASSRSTQGGTGELFF
- TRBJ2-7 TRBV14 - TGTGCCAGCAGCCAGGGCCTCCCAGGGGCCGCCTACGAGCAGTACTTC CASSQGLPGAAYEQYF
- TRBJ2-1 TRBV13 - TGTGCCAGCGGGACTCTCAGCTCCTACAATGAGCAGTTCTTC CASGTLSSYNEQFF
- TRBJ2-5 TRBV14 - TGTGCCAGCAGCCAAGGAGAGGAGACCCAGTACTTC CASSQGEETQYF
- TRBJ1-5 TRBV27 - TGTGCCACCAGGACAGTAAATAGGAGCAATCAGCCCCAGCATTTT CATRTVNRSNQPQHF
TRBD2 TRBJ2-7 TRBV5-1 - TGCGCCAGCAGCTTGGTTAGCGGGAGCGAGCAGTACTTC CASSLVSGSEQYF
- TRBJ1-1 TRBV5-4 - TGTGCCAGCAGCTCCGAGGCGGGGGACACTGAAGCTTTCTTT CASSSEAGDTEAFF
- TRBJ2-7 TRBV27 - TGTGCCAGCAGTTTCCAACAGGGCGCGTACGAGCAGTACTTC CASSFQQGAYEQYF
- TRBJ2-3 TRBV7-3 - TGTGCCAGCAGCTTGGGGGGGCCGACAGATACGCAGTATTTT CASSLGGPTDTQYF
TRBD2 TRBJ2-1 TRBV12-5 - TGTGCTAGTGCCTTAGCGGGAGGGCGTAAGGAGCAGTTCTTC CASALAGGRKEQFF
- TRBJ2-3 TRBV9 - TGTGCCAGCAGCGTAGAATTTCGGACAGATACGCAGTATTTT CASSVEFRTDTQYF
- TRBJ1-3 TRBV19 - TGTGCCAGTAGTATTCACAGCTCCTCTGGAAACACCATATATTTT CASSIHSSSGNTIYF
TRBD1 TRBJ2-3 TRBV2 - TGTGCCAGCAGAACACAGGGGGGCACAGATACGCAGTATTTT CASRTQGGTDTQYF
- TRBJ1-3 TRBV4-1 - TGCGCCAGCAGCCAAGTACCCATGGACAGCTCTGGAAACACCATATATTTT CASSQVPMDSSGNTIYF
TRBD1 TRBJ2-3 TRBV9 - TGTGCCAGCAGCGTAGTCCCCGGGACAGGCACAGATACGCAGTATTTT CASSVVPGTGTDTQYF
- TRBJ2-7 TRBV15 - TGTGCCACCAGCAGATTAGCGCCCCGCTCCTACGAGCAGTACTTC CATSRLAPRSYEQYF
- TRBJ1-6 TRBV27 - TGTGCCAGCAGTTGGGCCCTTAACGGAGGGGCGAATTCACCCCTCCACTTT CASSWALNGGANSPLHF
- TRBJ2-2 TRBV6-5 - TGTGCCAGCATCGCGGTGAACACCGGGGAGCTGTTTTTT CASIAVNTGELFF
TRBD2 TRBJ2-3 TRBV6-2/TRBV6-3 - TGTGCCAGCAGTTACTCTAGCGGGACCGTAGATACGCAGTATTTT CASSYSSGTVDTQYF
- TRBJ1-5 TRBV19 - TGTGCCAGTAGTATATCCGACAGGCGGGCGAATCAGCCCCAGCATTTT CASSISDRRANQPQHF
- TRBJ2-3 TRBV7-2 few TGTGCCAGCAGCTTAGCGGGGGCAGGGGGGATCAATACGCAGTATTTT CASSLAGAGGINTQYF
- TRBJ1-5 TRBV7-3 - TGTGCCAGCAGTACGGACAGCTATAGCAATCAGCCCCAGCATTTT CASSTDSYSNQPQHF
TRBD2 TRBJ2-2 TRBV6-2/TRBV6-3 many TGTGCCAGCAGTCCCACTCCCCTAGCGGGAGTTGCCGGGGAGCTGTTTTTT CASSPTPLAGVAGELFF
TRBD1 TRBJ2-3 TRBV24-1 once TGTGCCACCAGTGATCCTAGGACAGGGTACACAGATACGCAGTATTTT CATSDPRTGYTDTQYF
- TRBJ2-1 TRBV27 once TGTGCCAGCAGTCGAGGGTATACCTACAATGAGCAGTTCTTC CASSRGYTYNEQFF
- TRBJ1-1 TRBV5-8 - TGTGCCAGCAGCTTAGACACAGGGCCAAGGGAGGGAGCTTTCTTT CASSLDTGPREGAFF
- TRBJ2-2 TRBV7-2 - TGTGCCAGCAGCGGGGGCGGCGGGGAGCTGTTTTTT CASSGGGGELFF
TRBD1 TRBJ2-7 TRBV28 - TGTGCCAGCAGGCCGGGACAGGGAGTAAACGAGCAGTACTTC CASRPGQGVNEQYF
TRBD1 TRBJ1-1 TRBV30 - TGTGCCTGGAGCCCGACAGGGGCTACTGAAGCTTTCTTT CAWSPTGATEAFF
- TRBJ2-3 TRBV27 - TGTGCCAGCAGCAAGAGGCCCCCTAGCGATCCTAGCACAGATACGCAGTATTTT CASSKRPPSDPSTDTQYF
TRBD1 TRBJ2-1 TRBV27 - TGTGCCAGCAGGTGGGACAGGGGGTACAATGAGCAGTTCTTC CASRWDRGYNEQFF
- TRBJ1-3 TRBV11-2 - TGTGCCAGCAGCTCCAATTTTAGTCCTGGAAACACCATATATTTT CASSSNFSPGNTIYF
TRBD2 TRBJ2-5 TRBV7-8 - TGTGCCAGCAGCTTAGAGCGGGGGGGCCTCGGGACCCAGTACTTC CASSLERGGLGTQYF
- TRBJ1-3 TRBV21-1 once TGTGCCAGCAGGTTGGAGGGGACGGTGAGCTCTGGAAACACCATATATTTT CASRLEGTVSSGNTIYF
- TRBJ2-7 TRBV29-1 - TGCAGCGTTGAAGCCCTATATTCCTACGAGCAGTACTTC CSVEALYSYEQYF
- TRBJ2-2 TRBV7-9 - TGTGCCAGCAGCTTCGGGACACCGAACACCGGGGAGCTGTTTTTT CASSFGTPNTGELFF
TRBD1 TRBJ1-4 TRBV5-1 once TGCGCCAGCAGCTTCGACAGGGCGGATGAAAAACTGTTTTTT CASSFDRADEKLFF
- TRBJ1-1 TRBV11-2 - TGTGCCAGCAGCTTAATCTGGAACACTGAAGCTTTCTTT CASSLIWNTEAFF
- TRBJ2-3 TRBV10-1 - TGCGCCAGCAGTGAGTCAGGTAGCCCCACAGATACGCAGTATTTT CASSESGSPTDTQYF